This TCR beta chain was identified in a study of T cells in Graves' hyperthyroidism and ophthalmopathy. General study findings and limits: Using 13 V-J features, a model discriminated ophthalmopathy from stable hyperthyroidism. Appearing also in blood were most of the thyroid clonotypes expanded above 0.001.

The TCR beta CDR3 regions underwent amplification using RNA transcripts as the source. HTBI primers were used for first-round RT-PCR of the TCR CDR3. One entry per CDR3 protein results from TCRdb running MiXCR on the multiplex PCR reads. The sample includes about 400,000 distinct CDR3 sequences, over 12% of them seen just once. The CDR3 covers 14 residues. Germline CDR1 reads LGHDT; CDR2 reads YNNKEL (reference sequence). The J segment lost 2 bases and the V segment lost 4 bases, leaving 4 bases of the junction unmatched. With regard to this clonotype: Its target is not known.

Uncontrolled infection, other autoimmune disease, pregnancy or lactation led to exclusion. PBMCs were obtained from 9.5 to 10 ml fresh peripheral blood. The chain combines TRBV3-1 with TRBJ1-1; 7 nucleotides agree with TRBD1. Sequenced: blood. This receptor was obtained from a man aged 45-65 years with Graves' ophthalmopathy. For the CDR3, the DNA is TGTGCCAGCAGCCGGGGGGACAGTAACACTGAAGCTTTCTTT. The encoded protein is CASSRGDSNTEAFF.